This note documents a single T cell receptor beta chain sequence. No antigen is known for it. The data were taken from a study of T cell responses to AZD1222 COVID-19 vaccine. Overall study: Second-dose intervals near 4 or 12 weeks were combined.

V lost 0 bases, J lost 4 bases, and 5 bases stayed unmatched. CDR3 length: 15 amino acids. From germline, CDR1 is SGHKS and CDR2 YYEKEE (reference sequence). The table came from immunoSEQ multiplex PCR; TCRdb's copy has only in-frame clones and leaves some out. The repertoire holds some 97,000 clones, with about nine tenths as singletons. General study points: After the peak T cell response, and only then, were repertoires sampled. A mostly white British donor set with more females was recruited, and clonal diversity was possibly underestimated. Regions 160-218 and 743-854 dominated among vaccine-associated CD4 TCRs spanning spike.

This receptor was identified in an adult in good health. The input for sequencing was peripheral blood, taken on day 0 of AZD1222 vaccination. The chain is built from TRBV5-5 and TRBJ2-5; TRBD1 aligns across 8 bases. The CDR3 here is CASSLAGQAGETQYF. The CDR3 DNA sequence: TGTGCCAGCAGCTTGGCGGGACAGGCCGGAGAGACCCAGTACTTC.